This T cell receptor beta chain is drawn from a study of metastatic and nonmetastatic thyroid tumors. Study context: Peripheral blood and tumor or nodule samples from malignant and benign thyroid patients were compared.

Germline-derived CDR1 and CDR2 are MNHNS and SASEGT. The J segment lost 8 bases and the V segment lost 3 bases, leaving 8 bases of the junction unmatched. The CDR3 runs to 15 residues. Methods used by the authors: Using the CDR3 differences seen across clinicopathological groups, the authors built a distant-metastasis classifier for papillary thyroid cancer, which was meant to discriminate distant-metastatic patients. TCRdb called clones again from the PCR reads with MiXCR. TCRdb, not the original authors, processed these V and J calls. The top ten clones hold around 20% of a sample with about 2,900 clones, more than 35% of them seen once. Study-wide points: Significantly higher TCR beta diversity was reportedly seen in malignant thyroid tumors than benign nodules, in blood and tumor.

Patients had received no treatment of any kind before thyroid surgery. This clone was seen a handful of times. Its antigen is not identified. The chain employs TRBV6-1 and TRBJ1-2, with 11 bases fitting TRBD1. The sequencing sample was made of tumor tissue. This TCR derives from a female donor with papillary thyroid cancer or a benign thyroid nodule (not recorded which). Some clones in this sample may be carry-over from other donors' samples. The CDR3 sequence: CASSEDRGRLWGYTF. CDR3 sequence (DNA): TGTGCCAGCAGTGAGGACAGGGGGCGGTTGTGGGGCTACACCTTC.